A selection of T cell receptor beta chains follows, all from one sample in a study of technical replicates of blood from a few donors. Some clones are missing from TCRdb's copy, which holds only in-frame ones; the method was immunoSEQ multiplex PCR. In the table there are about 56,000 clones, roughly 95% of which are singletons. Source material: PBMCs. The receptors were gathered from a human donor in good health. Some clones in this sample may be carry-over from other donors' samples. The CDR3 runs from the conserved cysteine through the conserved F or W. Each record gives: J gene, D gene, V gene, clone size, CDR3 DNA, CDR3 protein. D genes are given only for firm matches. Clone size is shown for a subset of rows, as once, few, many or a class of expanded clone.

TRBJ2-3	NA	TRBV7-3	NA	TGTGCCAGCAGCTCTAACCTGGGGGAGGAAGATACGCAGTATTTT	CASSSNLGEEDTQYF
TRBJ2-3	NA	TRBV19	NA	TGTGCCAGTAGTATAGGCTACACAGATACGCAGTATTTT	CASSIGYTDTQYF
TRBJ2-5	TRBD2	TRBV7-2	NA	TGTGCCAGCAGCCCGCTCGTAGCGGGAGGCCGTGAGACCCAGTACTTC	CASSPLVAGGRETQYF
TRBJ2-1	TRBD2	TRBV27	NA	TGTGCCAGCAGTTTTGGCATAGCGGGAGGGCTAGGTGAGCAGTTCTTC	CASSFGIAGGLGEQFF
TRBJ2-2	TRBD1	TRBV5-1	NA	TGCGCCAGCAGCCCTCCACGACAGGGTAGTGACGGGGAGCTGTTTTTT	CASSPPRQGSDGELFF
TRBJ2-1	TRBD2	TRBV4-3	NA	TGCGCCAGCAGCCAAACTAGCGGGCCTTTTATAGAGCAGTTCTTC	CASSQTSGPFIEQFF
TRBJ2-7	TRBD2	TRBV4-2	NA	TGTGCCAGCAGCCAAGGTCCGGGAGGGAAGTCCTACGAGCAGTACTTC	CASSQGPGGKSYEQYF
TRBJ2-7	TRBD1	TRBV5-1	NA	TGCGCCAGCAGCACCATGGGACAGGGAGTTTTTGAGCAGTACTTC	CASSTMGQGVFEQYF
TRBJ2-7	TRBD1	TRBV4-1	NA	TGCGCCAGCAGCCTTCGGAGGGACAGGGAGTACGAGCAGTACTTC	CASSLRRDREYEQYF
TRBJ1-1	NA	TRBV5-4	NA	TGTGCCAGCAGCTTGGGCGGTGGGAACACTGAAGCTTTCTTT	CASSLGGGNTEAFF
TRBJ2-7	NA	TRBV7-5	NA	TGTGCCTGGAGGGAACCCGGGACAGGGATCGAGCAGTACTTC	CAWREPGTGIEQYF
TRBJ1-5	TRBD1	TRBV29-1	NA	TGCAGCGTTGGGACAGGGGAGAGCAATCAGCCCCAGCATTTT	CSVGTGESNQPQHF
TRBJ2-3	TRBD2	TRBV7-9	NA	TGTGCCAGCAGCCCCGCGGGGACTAGCGGGGGATTAGATACGCAGTATTTT	CASSPAGTSGGLDTQYF
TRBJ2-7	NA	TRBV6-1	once	TGTGCCAGCAGTGAAGAGGTGGGAGTGAACTACGAGCAGTACTTC	CASSEEVGVNYEQYF
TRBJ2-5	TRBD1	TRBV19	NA	TGTGCCAGTAGTATAAGGACAGGGGGAGGGGAGACCCAGTACTTC	CASSIRTGGGETQYF
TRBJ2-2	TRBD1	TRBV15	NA	TGTGCCACCAGCAGAGCGTATCCCGGGACAGGGTCTAGGGCTTCTAGGCGCACCGGGGAGCTGTTTTTT	CATSRAYPGTGSRASRRTGELFF
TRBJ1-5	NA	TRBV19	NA	TGTGCCAGTAGTATTTTCGGCAGGCCTCGTAATCAGCCCCAGCATTTT	CASSIFGRPRNQPQHF
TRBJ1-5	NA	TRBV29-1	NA	TGCAGCGTTGGACAAGAAAATCAGCCCCAGCATTTT	CSVGQENQPQHF
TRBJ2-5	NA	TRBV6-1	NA	TGTGCCAGTAGGTGGGGAGCATCGGATCAAGAGACCCAGTACTTC	CASRWGASDQETQYF
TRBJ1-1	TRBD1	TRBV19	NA	TGTGCCAGTAGTATCAAGGAGGGGGCGCGCACTGAAGCTTTCTTT	CASSIKEGARTEAFF
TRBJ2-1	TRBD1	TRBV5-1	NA	TGCGCCAGCAGCTTGTGGGACAGGGGTAATGAGCAGTTCTTC	CASSLWDRGNEQFF
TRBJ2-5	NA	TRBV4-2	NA	TGTGCCAGCAGCCAAGAGCCCCCTGGCCGGGTCTCGGGTTCCCAAGAGACCCAGTACTTC	CASSQEPPGRVSGSQETQYF
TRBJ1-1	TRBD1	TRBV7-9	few	TGTGCCAGCAGCACCGGACAGGTGAACACTGAAGCTTTCTTT	CASSTGQVNTEAFF
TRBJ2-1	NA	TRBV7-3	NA	TGTGCCAGCAGCTTAGGACAGAATAATGAGCAGTTCTTC	CASSLGQNNEQFF
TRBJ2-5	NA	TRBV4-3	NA	TGCGCCAGCAGCCAGCTCTATGGCGGAGAGACCCAGTACTTC	CASSQLYGGETQYF
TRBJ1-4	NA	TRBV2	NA	TGTGCCAGCAGTGTTGGGGGGGCGAATGAAAAACTGTTTTTT	CASSVGGANEKLFF
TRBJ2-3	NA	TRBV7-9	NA	TGTGCCAGCAGCTTACGCGGGGACACAGATACGCAGTATTTT	CASSLRGDTDTQYF
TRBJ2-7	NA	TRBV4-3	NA	TGCGCCAGCAGCCAAGATCTGCAGGCCAGGAACTACGAGCAGTACTTC	CASSQDLQARNYEQYF
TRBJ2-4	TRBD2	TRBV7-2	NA	TGTGCCAGCAGCCAGGGGAGCGGGGGGGCCGGGAACATTCAGTACTTC	CASSQGSGGAGNIQYF
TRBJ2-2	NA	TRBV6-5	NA	TGTGCCAGCACCTCGAGTAGTAAGAACACCGGGGAGCTGTTTTTT	CASTSSSKNTGELFF
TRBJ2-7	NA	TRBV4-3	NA	TGCGCCAGCAGCCAAGATCGAGCGGTCTCCTACGAGCAGTACTTC	CASSQDRAVSYEQYF
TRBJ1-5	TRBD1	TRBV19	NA	TGTGCCACCAAATCCCGGGACAGGGGGCAGGTAATTCAGCCCCAGCATTTT	CATKSRDRGQVIQPQHF
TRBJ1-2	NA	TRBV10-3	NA	TGTGCCATCAGTCTGGGGAGGGAATATGGCTACACCTTC	CAISLGREYGYTF
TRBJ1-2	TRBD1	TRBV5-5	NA	TGTGCCAGCAGTTACCGCCCTACAGGGGGCGGGGATGGCTACACCTTC	CASSYRPTGGGDGYTF
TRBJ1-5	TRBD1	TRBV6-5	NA	TGTGCCAGCAGACTAAACAGGGGTCGGCAGCCCCAGCATTTT	CASRLNRGRQPQHF
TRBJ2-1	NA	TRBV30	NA	TGTGCCTGGAGTACAGGCGGAATCTACAATGAGCAGTTCTTC	CAWSTGGIYNEQFF
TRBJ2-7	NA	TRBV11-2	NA	TGTGCCAGCAGCTTAGTGTACTCCTACGAGCAGTACTTC	CASSLVYSYEQYF
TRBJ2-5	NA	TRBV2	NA	TGTGCCAGCAGCCCCGACGGGTACCAAGAGACCCAGTACTTC	CASSPDGYQETQYF
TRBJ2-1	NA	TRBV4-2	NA	TGTGCCAGCAGCCAAGGGGTAGCCAATGAGCAGTTCTTC	CASSQGVANEQFF
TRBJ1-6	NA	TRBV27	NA	TGTGCCAGCACCCGGTCGAGCTCCTATAATTCACCCCTCCACTTT	CASTRSSSYNSPLHF
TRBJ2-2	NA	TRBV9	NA	TGTGCCAGCAGCGTAGCTGGAGGGACCGGGGAGCTGTTTTTT	CASSVAGGTGELFF
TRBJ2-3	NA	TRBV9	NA	TGTGCCAGCAGCGCGAGGTCCCCAACAGATACGCAGTATTTT	CASSARSPTDTQYF
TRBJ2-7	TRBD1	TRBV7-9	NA	TGTGCCAGCAGCTTAGCTGGGGACAGTTCCTACGAGCAGTACTTC	CASSLAGDSSYEQYF
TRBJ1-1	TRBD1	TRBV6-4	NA	TGTGCCAGCAGGATGACAGGGGGCGGGAACACTGAAGCTTTCTTT	CASRMTGGGNTEAFF
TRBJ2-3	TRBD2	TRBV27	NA	TGTGCCAGCAGTCGGACTAGCGGCTTCCCAGATACGCAGTATTTT	CASSRTSGFPDTQYF
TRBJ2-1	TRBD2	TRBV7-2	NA	TGTGCCAGCAGCACCGGCGTGAGACTAGCGCCTTACAATGAGCAGTTCTTC	CASSTGVRLAPYNEQFF
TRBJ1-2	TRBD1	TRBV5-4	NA	TGTGCCAGCAGCGCGGACAGGAACTATGGCTACACCTTC	CASSADRNYGYTF
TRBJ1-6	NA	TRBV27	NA	TGTGCCAGCAAACAGGGATCGAGTAATTCACCCCTCCACTTT	CASKQGSSNSPLHF
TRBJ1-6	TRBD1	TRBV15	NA	TGTGCCACCAGCAGAGGAGAGGAGGGGGCGAGATCACCCCTCCACTTT	CATSRGEEGARSPLHF
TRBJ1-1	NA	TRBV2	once	TGTGCCAGCAGTGAAGCACACCTCCTTGCTTTCTTT	CASSEAHLLAFF